Following are 14 T cell receptor beta chains from one sample sequenced in a study of blood T cell repertoires in COVID-19. Produced via immunoSEQ multiplex PCR; TCRdb's table is partial and in-frame only. The sample holds tens of thousands of clones; roughly 80% are singletons and the top ten take around 3.7%. The specimen sequenced was PBMCs or T cells enriched from blood (not recorded which). The receptors originated from a woman in her 40s with acute COVID-19.

V usage is TRBV6-5 and J usage is TRBJ1-4; a weak D match, TRBD1 (6 bases). This CDR3 spans 15 amino acids. Germline V CDR1 and CDR2: MNHEY, SVGAGI. Trimming cost V 5 bases and J 5 bases, with 15 bases left between them. The CDR3: CASSHRQVPNEKLFF. DNA of the CDR3: TGTGCCAGCAGTCACCGACAGGTACCAAATGAAAAACTGTTTTTT.

The DNA for the CDR3 is TGTGCCAGCAGCTTTCAGGGGGCGGTTGGGAATGAGCAGTTCTTC. Its translation: CASSFQGAVGNEQFF. The genes are TRBV7-2 and TRBJ2-1, with 8 bases identical to TRBD1. Germline CDR1 and CDR2: SGHTA and FQGNSA. J lost 7 bases, V lost 3 bases, and 8 bases had no gene match. The CDR3 loop spans 15 amino acids.

This clone was detected once. The rearrangement joins TRBV27 to TRBJ1-5; 8 bases are shared with TRBD1. The CDR3 has 17 amino acids. CDR1 is MNHEY and CDR2 is SMNVEV in the germline V gene (reference sequence). V was clipped by 5 bases and J by 0 bases; unmatched bases: 9. CDR3 DNA sequence: TGTGCCAGCAGTGGGGTAACAGGGGGGTATAGCAATCAGCCCCAGCATTTT. Protein sequence: CASSGVTGGYSNQPQHF.

This clone was counted a single time. This chain connects TRBV14 to TRBJ2-3; TRBD2 might be the D (5 bases). The CDR3 contains 15 residues. CDR1 SGHDN and CDR2 FVKESK come from the germline V gene. V lost 0 bases, J lost 5 bases, and 12 bases lay in between. In DNA form, the CDR3 reads TGTGCCAGCAGCCAAGACTCGGGGTGGGTAGATACGCAGTATTTT. Translated, it gives CASSQDSGWVDTQYF.

The V gene is TRBV7-6, the J gene TRBJ2-5, with TRBD1 identical over 7 bases. The germline CDR1 and CDR2 sequences are SGHVS and FNYEAQ. The CDR3 totals 14 residues. V was pared by 7 bases and J by 6 bases, with 11 bases of the junction left unmatched. CDR3 in DNA: TGTGCCAGCACCCCAGAGAAAGGGGGCCAGACCCAGTACTTC. It yields the protein CASTPEKGGQTQYF.

This chain joins TRBV12-2 and TRBJ1-2; the table calls TRBD1, which could not be checked here. TRBV12-2 is annotated as a pseudogene. This CDR3 spans 17 amino acids. In nucleotides, the CDR3 is TGTGCAAGTCGCTTAGCTTATCCCCGGGACAGGGCGGCTGGCTACACCTTC. The encoded protein is CASRLAYPRDRAAGYTF.

The gene calls are TRBV28 and TRBJ2-2, with D tentatively TRBD1 (5 bases). Deletions cut 0 bases from V and 5 bases from J, with 13 bases between. The germline V gene encodes CDR1 MDHEN and CDR2 SYDVKM. This CDR3 has 16 amino acids. CDR3 residues: CASSLWAGSFTGELFF. DNA for the CDR3: TGTGCCAGCAGTTTATGGGCAGGGTCTTTTACCGGGGAGCTGTTTTTT.

J is TRBJ2-1 and V is TRBV28, with D uncertain. V was clipped by 1 base and J by 7 bases, with 8 bases between them. The CDR3 contains 13 residues. Looked up from germline, CDR1 is MDHEN and CDR2 is SYDVKM. The CDR3 coding sequence is TGTGCCAGCAGTTTATCCCCTACGAATGAGCAGTTCTTC. Translating it yields CASSLSPTNEQFF.

The chain uses TRBV27 and TRBJ1-5; D perhaps matches TRBD1 (6 bases). Germline assignment: CDR1 MNHEY and CDR2 SMNVEV (reference sequence). The CDR3 is 15 residues long. V lost 5 bases, J lost 1 base, and 12 bases lay in between. CDR3 sequence reads: CASSTGRESNQPQHF. The DNA for the CDR3 is TGTGCCAGCAGTACAGGGCGAGAAAGCAATCAGCCCCAGCATTTT.

This chain joins TRBV3-1 (or the pseudogene TRBV3-2) and TRBJ2-1, with D possibly being TRBD1 (6 bases). Germline V gene sequence: CDR1 LGHDT, CDR2 YNNKEL (reference sequence). CDR3 length: 16 amino acids. V was pared by 2 bases and J by 2 bases, with 13 bases between. The chain's CDR3 is CASSQPGERPYNEQFF. DNA for the CDR3: TGTGCCAGCAGCCAACCAGGGGAGAGGCCCTACAATGAGCAGTTCTTC.

The V call is TRBV10-2, the J call TRBJ1-6, with TRBD1 matching 7 bases. The V gene end was trimmed by 7 bases and the J gene end by 10 bases; junction bases not matched to a gene: 10. The length of the CDR3 is 14 residues. Germline V gene data show CDR1 as WSHSY and CDR2 as SAAADI. CDR3 amino acids: CASTPLGGRSPLHF. The CDR3 region has the DNA TGCGCCAGCACCCCCCTAGGGGGCAGGTCACCCCTCCACTTT.

Note on this clone: One end of the junction is discordant with germline, which a read error may explain. This chain joins TRBV19 and TRBJ1-5; the match to TRBD1 covers 7 bases. Per the germline V gene, CDR1 is LNHDA and CDR2 is SQIVND (reference sequence). This CDR3 is built from 11 residues. CDR3 residues: CATGENQPQHF. CDR3 bases: TGCGCCACAGGGGAGAATCAGCCCCAGCATTTT.

CDR3 coding DNA: TGTGCCAGCAGCGAGGGGGGGAGAGCTAACTATGGCTACACCTTC. Protein product: CASSEGGRANYGYTF. V gene TRBV9 combines with J gene TRBJ1-2; TRBD1 is a possible D gene (6 bases). V lost 3 bases, J lost 0 bases, and 12 bases lay in between. The CDR3 totals 15 residues. Germline V gene sequence: CDR1 SGDLS, CDR2 YYNGEE. Together with reference TRBV9 and TRBJ1-2, the CDR3 gives the full variable domain: DSGVTQTPKHLITATGQRVTLRCSPRSGDLSVYWYQQSLDQGLQFLIQYYNGEERAKGNILERFSAQQFPDLHSELNLSSLELGDSALYFCASSEGGRANYGYTFGSGTRLTVV.

The V and J genes are TRBV28 and TRBJ1-4; a possible D gene is TRBD1 (5 bases). V dropped 1 base and J dropped 12 bases, with 9 bases sitting between them. CDR1 MDHEN and CDR2 SYDVKM come from the germline V gene. CDR3 size: 12 residues. The CDR3, as DNA: TGTGCCAGCAGTTTATCCCACAGGCAACTGTTTTTT. Translated, it gives CASSLSHRQLFF.